This T cell receptor beta chain was obtained from a study of beta chain features in type 1 diabetes (dated by TCRdb to between 2017 and 2018). With regard to the full study: Mean age, gender distribution, total cell number and subset yield were not different between patients and healthy donors. Naive and central memory subsets were obtained from all 30 or so donors, but regulatory and stem cell-like memory subsets were isolated from only 8 patients and about 8 healthy donors. In the study, TCRB repertoires of sorted circulating CD4+ T cell subsets from recently diagnosed type 1 diabetes patients were compared with those of matched healthy donors. A total of approximately 100,000,000 sorted cells were examined across all samples, and the number of cells per subset was strongly correlated with RNA yield. Findings and caveats that apply to the study as a whole: Patients with type 1 diabetes made fewer insertions and deleted more nucleotides at VDJ recombination sites, implying thymic rearrangement abnormalities. Naive, central memory and regulatory TCRB repertoires appeared to be more alike among patients than among healthy donors. Because cDNA rather than genomic DNA was sequenced, highly expressing activated cells could have been over-represented, although no difference in activation and CD3 levels was found between groups. Because the HLA sub-analyses included only small numbers of individuals, any influence of HLA type on TCRB rearrangement was left unresolved. Shorter templates might have been favored by PCR, but patient and control samples were amplified and corrected together, so both groups would have been affected equally by any skew. A moderate but significant shortening of TCRB CDR3 length was observed in type 1 diabetes patients in all four CD4+ subsets.

The trim is 2 bases for V and 8 bases for J, with a gap of 7 bases between the germline ends. The germline V gene (reference sequence) specifies DFQATT as CDR1 and SNEGSKA as CDR2. The CDR3 numbers 11 residues from cysteine through phenylalanine. The read is trimmed to its CDR3 DNA, 33 bases read in frame from base 1. From each donor, a single peripheral blood sample of 90 to 150 mL on average was drawn into heparinised tubes. A BD FACSAria II and a panel including CD45RO, CCR7, CD25, CD127, CD95 and CD27 were used to sort naive, central memory, regulatory and stem cell-like memory CD4+ T cells. Every sorted population had a purity above 98%. Right away, PBMCs were isolated by Lymphoprep density gradient centrifugation and were stained directly, with no culture step. So that batch effects would be minimized, each experiment stained and sorted samples in pairs, pairing one healthy donor with one patient.

This clone was recorded a few times. Its recognized antigen is unknown. Per-base quality was not reported, and no clone a single base away is much larger than it. The High Capacity cDNA Reverse Transcription Kit was used to reverse transcribe all of the isolated RNA, meaning that expressed TCRB transcripts were what got sequenced. Deep immunoSEQ sequencing was applied to naive, central memory and regulatory T cell samples, giving an average of about 3.7 million total reads per sample. Sorted cells were lysed in RLT buffer and RNA was extracted with DNase-treated RNeasy Micro or Mini kits, depending on cell number. To prevent cross-contamination, each cell subset was processed individually, whereas patient and healthy donor samples were processed jointly. Using the immunoSEQ multiplex PCR, TCRB sequences were amplified from cDNA into 87-bp fragments spanning the CDR3 region. Sequencing of the amplicons was done on the Illumina HiSeq platform. In the paper's pipeline: Synthetic template baselines were used to correct PCR bias computationally, reads within Hamming distance 2 were collapsed, and singletons that could not be merged were discarded. Reads were aligned to IMGT to assign V, D and J genes, CDR3 length, and insertions or deletions at six rearrangement sites. Within each subset, clonotype counts were normalized to sorted cell number, after which true diversity and Gini coefficients were computed with the tcR R package. Repertoire sharing was quantified using the overlap coefficient calculated on TCRB nucleotide sequences. Out-of-frame TCRB sequences from naive cells were analyzed as a proxy for the pre-selection repertoire. In TCRdb, the immuneACCESS table is reduced to in-frame sequences with V and J assigned. These tables do not hold every clone; where another copy was compared, an unresolved V gene accounts for under half, and the others remain unexplained. V and J calls and clone size are copied from that table; D and trimming were computed from the DNA. For this sample there are more than 350,000 clones; over 9.5% appear just once. Together, the top ten hold 0.045% to 0.05% of the sample.

In this chain, TRBV20-1 is recombined with TRBJ2-1, with a tentative D gene TRBD2 over 5 matching bases. What was sequenced was naive CD4+ T cells from blood. Read against the paper, the sample's cell subset or site label means: true naive CD4+ T cells. The TCR originated in a woman under 30 in good health. This receptor has the CDR3 CSARLDYEQFF. The DNA is as follows: TGCAGTGCTAGACTGGACTATGAGCAGTTCTTC.